This T cell receptor (beta chain) emerged from a study of T cell repertoires in cytomegalovirus infection. On the study more broadly: Both recently identified HLA-C-restricted and well-studied HLA-B-restricted CMV epitopes were used in the study. Signatures in public TCR beta sequences pointed to both CMV infection and matching HLA type. Study results and caveats: The cumulative frequency of public TCR beta families distinguished individuals who carried CMV together with the relevant HLA. Dominating the ex vivo response were HLA-C-restricted CMV-specific TCR beta clonotypes.

Worth noting for this clonotype: Its antigen is undetermined.

Per the germline V gene, CDR1 is SGHAT and CDR2 is FQNNGV. The ends lost 4 bases at V and 4 bases at J; junction bases unmatched: 5. CDR3 length equals 16 residues. TCRdb re-derived calls from the reads in MiXCR, one entry per CDR3 protein. This sample has more than 250,000 distinct CDR3 sequences, with roughly 25% found just once. The chain recombines TRBV11-2 with TRBJ2-5, with 14 bases aligning to TRBD2. The sequences come from cultured PBMCs, collected from culture after CMV antigen stimulation. This clonotype was sampled from a human donor in good health (CMV status not recorded). Some clones in this sample may be carry-over from other donors' samples. The CDR3 DNA follows: TGTGCCAGCAGCTCGACTAGCGGGAGGGCCCGAGAGACCCAGTACTTC. Amino acids: CASSSTSGRARETQYF.